This TCR beta chain was sequenced during a study of response to subunit inactivated influenza vaccine. Comment on this clonotype: The antigen remains unidentified.

The CDR3 has 14 residues. Losses at the gene ends were 4 bases for V and 4 bases for J; bases not matched to a gene: 5. The germline gives CDR1 MNHEY, CDR2 SMNVEV (reference sequence). Study results and caveats: It was suggested by the authors that few new T cells are recruited by each seasonal influenza vaccination.

TCRdb fed the RT-PCR reads into MiXCR, producing one record per CDR3 protein. The repertoire holds about 700,000 distinct CDR3 sequences, with more than 11% as singletons. This chain uses TRBV27 with TRBJ2-3, with 7 bases identical to TRBD2. The sequence derives from a man over 45 who received an inactivated influenza vaccine. The sequencing here drew on PBMCs from blood, taken roughly 15 days before vaccination. CDR3 in DNA: TGTGCCAGCAGTTCGGGACTAACGGCAGATACGCAGTATTTT. Protein product: CASSSGLTADTQYF.